This TCR beta chain was retrieved from a study of beta chain features in type 1 diabetes (dated by TCRdb to 2016 to 2018). Background on the whole study: Mean age, gender distribution, total cell number and subset yield did not differ between patients and healthy donors. A total of about 110 million sorted cells were examined across all samples, and the number of cells per subset was strongly correlated with RNA yield. Naive and central memory subsets were obtained from all 30 or so donors, but regulatory and stem cell-like memory subsets were isolated from only 8 patients and roughly 8 healthy donors. In the study, recently diagnosed type 1 diabetes patients and matched healthy donors were compared on the TCRB repertoires of their sorted circulating CD4+ T cell subsets.

The germline V gene yields MNHEY for CDR1 and SVGAGI for CDR2. The CDR3 spans 13 residues, from the cysteine through the phenylalanine. Kept here is only the CDR3 DNA, which spans 39 bases and is read in frame from base 1. V and J are trimmed by 9 bases and 10 bases, and the gene matches miss 6 bases of the junction. This clone was counted ten times or more. It has no known antigen specificity. One base away there is no much larger clone; base qualities are not given. The High Capacity cDNA Reverse Transcription Kit was used to reverse transcribe all of the isolated RNA, meaning that expressed TCRB transcripts were what got sequenced. Naive, central memory and regulatory T cell samples underwent deep immunoSEQ sequencing, averaging roughly 3.4 million total reads per sample. After sorted cells were lysed in RLT buffer, RNA was extracted with DNase-treated RNeasy Micro or Mini kits, with the choice depending on cell number. To prevent cross-contamination, each cell subset was processed individually, whereas patient and healthy donor samples were processed jointly. Using the immunoSEQ multiplex PCR, TCRB sequences were amplified from cDNA into 87-bp fragments spanning the CDR3 region. Amplicons were sequenced on the Illumina HiSeq platform. For the original study's pipeline: Synthetic template baselines were used to correct PCR bias computationally, reads within Hamming distance 2 were collapsed together, and singletons that could not be merged were discarded. Reads were aligned against IMGT so that V, D and J genes, CDR3 length and insertions or deletions at six rearrangement sites could be assigned. Within each subset, clonotype counts were normalized to sorted cell number, after which true diversity and Gini coefficients were computed with the tcR R package. The overlap coefficient, calculated on TCRB nucleotide sequences, was used to measure repertoire sharing. This immuneACCESS table, as held by TCRdb, lists in-frame sequences with V and J called but not all clones. Of the missing ones, under half trace to an unresolved V gene in checked studies; the others have no known cause. V and J calls and clone size are as listed in that table; D and trimming were resolved from the DNA. The sample has 300,000 to 450,000 clones on record, around 9.6% of them singletons. Jointly, the top ten make up about 0.6% of the sample.

A single peripheral blood draw of around 120 mL on average was collected from each donor into heparinised tubes. Using a panel that included CD45RO, CCR7, CD25, CD127, CD95 and CD27, naive, central memory, regulatory and stem cell-like memory CD4+ T cells were sorted on a BD FACSAria II. Every sorted population had a purity above 98%. Right away, PBMCs were isolated by Lymphoprep density gradient centrifugation and were stained directly, with no culture step. So that batch effects would be minimized, each experiment stained and sorted samples in pairs, pairing one healthy donor with one patient. General findings and caveats noted by the study authors: Type 1 diabetes patients showed a moderate but significant shortening of TCRB CDR3 length in all four CD4+ subsets. PCR may preferentially amplify shorter templates, but because patient and control samples were amplified and corrected together, any resulting skew would affect both groups equally. Sequencing cDNA rather than genomic DNA could over-represent highly expressing activated cells, although activation and CD3 levels did not differ between groups. HLA sub-analyses involved small numbers of individuals, so any influence of HLA type on TCRB rearrangement remained unresolved. The naive, central memory and regulatory TCRB repertoires appeared to resemble one another more closely among patients than among healthy donors. Patients with type 1 diabetes made fewer insertions and deleted more nucleotides at VDJ recombination sites, implying thymic rearrangement abnormalities.

Recombination joined TRBV6-5 with TRBJ2-1, with 13 bases in between that match TRBD2. The sequenced material came from central memory CD4+ T cells from blood. The source of this sequence is a man younger than 45 with type 1 diabetes. Read as DNA, the sequence is TGTGCCAGTCGGACTAGCGGGGGCACCGAGCAGTTCTTC. It encodes CASRTSGGTEQFF.